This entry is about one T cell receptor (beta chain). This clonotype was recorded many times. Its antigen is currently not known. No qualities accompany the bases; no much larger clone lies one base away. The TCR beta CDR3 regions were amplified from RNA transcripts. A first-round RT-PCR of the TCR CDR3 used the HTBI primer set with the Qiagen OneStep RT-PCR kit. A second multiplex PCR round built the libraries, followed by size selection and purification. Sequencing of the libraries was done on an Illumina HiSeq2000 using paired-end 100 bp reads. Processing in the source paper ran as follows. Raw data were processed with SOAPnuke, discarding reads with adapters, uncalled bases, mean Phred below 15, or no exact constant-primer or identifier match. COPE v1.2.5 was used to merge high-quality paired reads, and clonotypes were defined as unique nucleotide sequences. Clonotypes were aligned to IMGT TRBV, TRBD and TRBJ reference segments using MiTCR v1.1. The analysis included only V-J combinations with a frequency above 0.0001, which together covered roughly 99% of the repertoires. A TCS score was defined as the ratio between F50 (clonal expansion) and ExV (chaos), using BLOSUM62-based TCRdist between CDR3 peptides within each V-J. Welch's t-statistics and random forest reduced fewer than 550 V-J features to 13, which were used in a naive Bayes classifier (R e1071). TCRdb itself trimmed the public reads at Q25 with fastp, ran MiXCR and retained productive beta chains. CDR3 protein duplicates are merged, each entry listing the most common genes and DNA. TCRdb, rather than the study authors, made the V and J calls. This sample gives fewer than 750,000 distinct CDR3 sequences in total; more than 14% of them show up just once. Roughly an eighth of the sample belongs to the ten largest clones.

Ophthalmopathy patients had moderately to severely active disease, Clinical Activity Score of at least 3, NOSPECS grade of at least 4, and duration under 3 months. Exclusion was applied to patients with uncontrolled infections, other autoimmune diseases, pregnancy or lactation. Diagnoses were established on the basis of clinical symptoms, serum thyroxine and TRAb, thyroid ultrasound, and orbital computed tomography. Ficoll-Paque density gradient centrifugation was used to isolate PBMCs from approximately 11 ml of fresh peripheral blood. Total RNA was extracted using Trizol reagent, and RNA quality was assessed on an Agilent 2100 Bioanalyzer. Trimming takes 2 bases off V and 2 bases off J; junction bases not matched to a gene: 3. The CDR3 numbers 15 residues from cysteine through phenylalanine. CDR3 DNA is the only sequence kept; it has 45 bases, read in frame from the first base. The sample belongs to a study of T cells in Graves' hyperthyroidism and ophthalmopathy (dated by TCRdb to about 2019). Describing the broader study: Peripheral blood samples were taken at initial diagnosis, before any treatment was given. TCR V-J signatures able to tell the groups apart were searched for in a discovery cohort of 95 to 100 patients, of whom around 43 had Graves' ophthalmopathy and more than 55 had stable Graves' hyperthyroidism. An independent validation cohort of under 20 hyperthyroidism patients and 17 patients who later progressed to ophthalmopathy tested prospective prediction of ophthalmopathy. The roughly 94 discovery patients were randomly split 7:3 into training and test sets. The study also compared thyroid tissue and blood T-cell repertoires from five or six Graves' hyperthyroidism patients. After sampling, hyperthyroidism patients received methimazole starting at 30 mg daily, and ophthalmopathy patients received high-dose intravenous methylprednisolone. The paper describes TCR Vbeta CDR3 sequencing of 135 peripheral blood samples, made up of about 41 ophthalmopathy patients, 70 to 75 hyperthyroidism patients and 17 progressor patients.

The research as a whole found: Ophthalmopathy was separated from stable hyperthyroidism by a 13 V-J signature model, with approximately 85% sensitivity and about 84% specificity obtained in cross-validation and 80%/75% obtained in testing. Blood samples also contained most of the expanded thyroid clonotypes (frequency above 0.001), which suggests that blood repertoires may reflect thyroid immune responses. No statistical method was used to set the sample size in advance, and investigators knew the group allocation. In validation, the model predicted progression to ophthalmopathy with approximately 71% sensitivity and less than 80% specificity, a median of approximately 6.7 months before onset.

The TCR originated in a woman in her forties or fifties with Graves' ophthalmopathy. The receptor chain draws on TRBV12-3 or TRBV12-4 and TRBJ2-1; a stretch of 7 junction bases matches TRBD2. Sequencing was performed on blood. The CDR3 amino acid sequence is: CASSLSSGTYNEQFF. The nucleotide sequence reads TGTGCCAGCAGTTTATCTAGCGGAACCTACAATGAGCAGTTCTTC.